The 27 T cell receptor beta chains below come from one sample, sequenced in a study of shared clonotypes between healthy human individuals. Positively selected for CCR7, the CD45RO-negative cells used as naive CD8 cells excluded terminally differentiated effector memory CD45RA+ cells. Assay: immunoSEQ multiplex PCR; the TCRdb copy retains only in-frame clones and omits some. Of about 2.2 million clones in the sample, about 93% were seen once. Material for sequencing was naive CD8+ T cells from PBMCs. These TCRs come from a man between 18 and 35 years old in good health. Some clones in this sample may be carry-over from other donors' samples.

The rearrangement uses TRBV6-5 and TRBJ1-1; TRBD1 matches 8 bases. V trimming: 5 bases; J trimming: 6 bases; junction bases outside the gene matches: 5. The CDR3 loop spans 13 amino acids. CDR1 and CDR2 from the germline V gene are MNHEY and SVGAGI. For the CDR3, the DNA is TGTGCCAGCAGTCCCGGACAGGGTTCTGAAGCTTTCTTT. This gives the protein CASSPGQGSEAFF.

The chain has TRBV15 and TRBJ2-1; 9 bases match TRBD2. In germline, CDR1 is LNHNV, CDR2 YYDKDF (reference sequence). Trimming at V came to 5 bases and at J to 1 base, leaving 6 bases not matched to a gene. There are 16 residues in the CDR3. The CDR3 loop reads CATSLPAGGSYNEQFF. The DNA of the CDR3 is TGTGCCACCAGCCTACCGGCGGGAGGGTCCTACAATGAGCAGTTCTTC.

J is TRBJ2-2 and V is TRBV19, with D possibly called TRBD1 or TRBD2 (6 bases each). V lost 5 bases and J lost 7, with 17 bases in between. This CDR3 is 15 amino acids long. Germline-derived CDR1 and CDR2 are LNHDA and SQIVND (reference sequence). In DNA form, the CDR3 reads TGTGCCAGTAGTCACGGGGGCCCCTATTTCGGGGAGCTGTTTTTT. It yields the protein CASSHGGPYFGELFF.

The chain combines TRBV5-8 with TRBJ2-7, with D perhaps TRBD1 or TRBD2 (5 bases each). Germline assignment: CDR1 SGHTS and CDR2 YDEGEE. This CDR3 contains 15 residues. Trimming shortened V by 0 bases and J by 2 bases, and 12 bases separated the two germline ends. In DNA form, the CDR3 reads TGTGCCAGCAGCTTGGTTGGGGGAAGCACCTACGAGCAGTACTTC. It is translated as CASSLVGGSTYEQYF.

The chain has TRBV27 and TRBJ2-5; the match to TRBD2 covers 9 bases. Gene TRBJ2-7 matches the end of the DNA better, so the J call may be wrong. The CDR3 sequence is 14 residues long. From germline, CDR1 is MNHEY and CDR2 SMNVEV (reference sequence). The chain's CDR3 is CASSTAGGPYEQYF. The CDR3 nucleotides read TGTGCCAGCAGTACTGCGGGAGGGCCCTACGAGCAGTACTTC.

The V and J genes are TRBV5-8 and TRBJ2-4; 10 nucleotides line up with TRBD2. The germline gives CDR1 SGHTS, CDR2 YDEGEE. This CDR3 spans 18 amino acids. J lost 0 bases, V lost 2 bases, and 8 bases had no gene match. For the CDR3, the DNA is TGTGCCAGCAGCTTCCCTAGCGGGAGTACGGTAGCCAAAAACATTCAGTACTTC. Protein sequence: CASSFPSGSTVAKNIQYF. Full variable domain (missing parts from reference TRBV5-8 and TRBJ2-4): EAGVTQSPTHLIKTRGQQATLRCSPISGHTSVYWYQQALGLGLQFLLWYDEGEERNRGNFPPRFSGRQFPNYSSELNVNALELEDSALYLCASSFPSGSTVAKNIQYFGAGTRLSVL.

CDR3 DNA: TGTGCCAGCAGCTTGGATAGTCAGGCCAATCAGCCCCAGCATTTT. Translation gives CASSLDSQANQPQHF. The V call is TRBV5-5, the J call TRBJ1-5; unclear D gene. V was pared by 0 bases and J by 3 bases, with 10 bases between. Germline V lookup: CDR1 SGHKS, CDR2 YYEKEE (reference sequence). This CDR3 is 15 amino acids long.

The chain links TRBV28 to TRBJ1-1, with 9 positions matching TRBD1. V shed 4 bases, J shed 9 bases, and the junction held 15 bases outside the gene matches. Germline values: CDR1 MDHEN, CDR2 SYDVKM. CDR3 length: 16 amino acids. The CDR3 nucleotides are TGTGCCAGCAGTTATACATCCGGGACAGGGTTGGATAAAGCTTTCTTT. Translating gives CASSYTSGTGLDKAFF.

The V gene is TRBV7-2, the J gene TRBJ2-3; 8 positions agree with TRBD1. The CDR3 covers 15 residues. The V gene's germline CDR1 is SGHTA and CDR2 FQGNSA. The junction had 2 bases not matched to a gene; V was cut back by 1 base and J by 2 bases. The CDR3 DNA sequence: TGTGCCAGCAGCTTAGGACAGGGGCACACAGATACGCAGTATTTT. Residues: CASSLGQGHTDTQYF.

The chain joins TRBV9 to TRBJ2-5; 7 bases match TRBD2. Losses at the gene ends were 3 bases for V and 4 bases for J; bases not matched to a gene: 6. Germline CDR1 is SGDLS and CDR2 is YYNGEE. The CDR3 contains 14 residues. CDR3 residues: CASSAPGGRETQYF. Here the CDR3 DNA reads TGTGCCAGCAGCGCCCCTGGCGGGAGAGAGACCCAGTACTTC.

The J gene is TRBJ2-1, the V gene TRBV19; 10 bases match TRBD2. The germline gives CDR1 LNHDA, CDR2 SQIVND (reference sequence). This CDR3 spans 16 amino acids. Trimming removed 1 base from V and 4 bases from J; junction bases left unmatched: 4. The CDR3 here is CASSIAGGLAYNEQFF. The CDR3 DNA follows: TGTGCCAGTAGTATAGCGGGGGGACTAGCGTACAATGAGCAGTTCTTC. The full variable domain, completed using reference TRBV19 and TRBJ2-1, is DGGITQSPKYLFRKEGQNVTLSCEQNLNHDAMYWYRQDPGQGLRLIYYSQIVNDFQKGDIAEGYSVSREKKESFPLTVTSAQKNPTAFYLCASSIAGGLAYNEQFFGPGTRLTVL.

This rearrangement joins TRBV27 to TRBJ2-5; no firm D call. V was trimmed by 6 bases and J by 0 bases, leaving 11 bases between them. This CDR3 is built from 14 residues. Germline-derived CDR1 and CDR2 are MNHEY and SMNVEV (reference sequence). The CDR3 spells CASSPRADQETQYF. The CDR3 bases are TGTGCCAGCAGCCCTCGGGCAGACCAAGAGACCCAGTACTTC.

J is TRBJ1-2 and V is TRBV28; no clear D. CDR1 and CDR2 (germline): MDHEN, SYDVKM. CDR3 length equals 13 residues. The ends were cut back, 2 bases at V and 4 bases at J, with 8 bases in the middle. Here the CDR3 reads CASSLRVLYGYTF. The CDR3 DNA reads TGTGCCAGCAGTTTAAGGGTCCTCTATGGCTACACCTTC.

A note on this clone: Other DNA sequences from this sample encode an identical CDR3 as well. This chain connects TRBV7-9 to TRBJ2-2; D may be TRBD1 or TRBD2 (5 bases each). Germline CDR1 reads SEHNR; CDR2 reads FQNEAQ (reference sequence). This CDR3 has 12 residues. Trimming shortened V by 6 bases and J by 3 bases, and 5 bases separated the two germline ends. The CDR3 is CASRGDTGELFF. The CDR3, as DNA: TGTGCCAGCAGGGGGGACACCGGGGAGCTGTTTTTT.

This clone was seen just once. The chain is built from TRBV5-8 and TRBJ2-5, with 11 bases lining up with TRBD2. Germline CDR1 reads SGHTS; CDR2 reads YDEGEE. With V trimmed by 4 bases and J by 4 bases, 9 bases remained unmatched. CDR3 length: 16 amino acids. The CDR3 DNA sequence: TGTGCCAGCAGCGACGGACTAGCGGGCCACCGAGAGACCCAGTACTTC. This codes for CASSDGLAGHRETQYF.

The chain is built from TRBV6-5 and TRBJ2-3, with D perhaps matching TRBD1 (5 bases). This CDR3 has 13 amino acids. CDR1 is MNHEY and CDR2 is SVGAGI in the germline V gene. The V gene lost 6 bases and the J gene lost 2 bases, with 9 bases spanning the gap. The CDR3 DNA sequence: TGTGCCAGCAGAAGGACATACACAGATACGCAGTATTTT. Amino acids: CASRRTYTDTQYF.

The gene calls are TRBV13 and TRBJ2-3, with 11 nucleotides matching TRBD2. CDR3 length equals 16 residues. With 2 bases clipped from V and 5 bases from J, the junction kept 6 bases outside the gene matches. Germline CDR1 and CDR2: PRHDT and FYEKMQ (reference sequence). CDR3 sequence reads: CASSLTLAGAGDTQYF. Here the CDR3 DNA reads TGTGCCAGCAGCTTAACACTAGCGGGAGCAGGAGATACGCAGTATTTT.

The genes are TRBV5-1 and TRBJ2-3; D gene ambiguous. The CDR3 has 14 residues. Germline V gene data show CDR1 as SGHRS and CDR2 as YFSETQ. V was shortened by 0 bases and J by 5 bases, with 10 bases between the two germline ends. CDR3 sequence (DNA): TGCGCCAGCAGCTTGGAAAGGGTGGGAGATACGCAGTATTTT. Translating gives CASSLERVGDTQYF.

The sample holds a few counts of this clone. This chain links TRBV27 with TRBJ2-2; 10 bases match TRBD1. There are 16 residues in the CDR3. The ends lost 3 bases at V and 7 bases at J; junction bases unmatched: 8. CDR1 is MNHEY, CDR2 SMNVEV, per germline (reference sequence). CDR3 nucleotides: TGTGCCAGCAGTTTCGACAGACAGGGGGCAAACGGGGAGCTGTTTTTT. Translating gives CASSFDRQGANGELFF.

Regarding this clone: Other nucleotide sequences from this sample produce the same CDR3. The J gene is TRBJ2-7, the V gene TRBV9; no clear D gene. V gave up 0 bases and J gave up 0 bases, with 7 bases separating them. The CDR3 has 14 residues. Germline CDR1 reads SGDLS; CDR2 reads YYNGEE. CDR3 nucleotides: TGTGCCAGCAGCGTAGGAGGTAGCTCCTACGAGCAGTACTTC. Its protein product is CASSVGGSSYEQYF.

This chain links TRBV30 with TRBJ2-5; unclear D gene. The CDR3 loop spans 14 amino acids. V was trimmed by 4 bases and J by 0 bases, leaving 12 bases between them. The germline CDR1 and CDR2 sequences are GTSNPN and SVGIG (reference sequence). The CDR3 loop reads CAWNTILYQETQYF. The DNA for the CDR3 is TGTGCCTGGAATACCATACTTTACCAAGAGACCCAGTACTTC.

This sequence joins TRBV27 and TRBJ1-5; no clear D gene. The CDR3 is 14 residues long. Deletions cut 5 bases from V and 7 bases from J, with 15 bases between. Germline lookup yields CDR1 MNHEY and CDR2 SMNVEV (reference sequence). CDR3 sequence (DNA): TGTGCCAGCAGTCCCAACATAGTCTTCCAGCCCCAGCATTTT. Translated, it gives CASSPNIVFQPQHF.

This clone was seen only once. As DNA, the CDR3 is TGTGCCAGCAGCTTCCAGCGGCAACTCTACAATGAGCAGTTCTTC. As protein: CASSFQRQLYNEQFF. This chain connects TRBV5-6 to TRBJ2-1, with D possibly matching TRBD2 (5 bases). The CDR3 is 15 amino acids. Trimming removed 2 bases at V and 3 bases at J, with 12 bases between. Looked up from germline, CDR1 is SGHDT and CDR2 is YYEEEE.

This chain connects TRBV28 to TRBJ1-4; 7 bases align to TRBD1. V lost 5 bases, J lost 7 bases, and 16 bases stayed unmatched. The CDR3 is 17 residues long. CDR1 and CDR2 (germline): MDHEN, SYDVKM. CDR3 in amino acids: CASSRPSFQGGVEKLFF. CDR3 nucleotides: TGTGCCAGCAGTCGACCAAGCTTTCAGGGGGGGGTTGAAAAACTGTTTTTT.

This clone has just one count. The J gene is TRBJ1-4, the V gene TRBV19, with D unclear. The germline V gene has CDR1 LNHDA and CDR2 SQIVND (reference sequence). The V end was cut by 7 bases, the J end by 5 bases, with 17 bases between. CDR3 length equals 15 residues. CDR3 residues: CASTLGGRTNEKLFF. CDR3 sequence (DNA): TGTGCCAGTACTCTGGGTGGGAGAACAAATGAAAAACTGTTTTTT.

The gene calls are TRBV25-1 and TRBJ2-7, with 8 bases identical to TRBD2. Unmatched junction bases numbered 4, after V lost 1 base and J lost 2 bases. From germline, CDR1 is MGHDK and CDR2 SYGVNS. The CDR3 has 15 residues. As DNA, the CDR3 is TGTGCCAGCAGTGAATTTTCGGGGGGGGCCTACGAGCAGTACTTC. Translating it yields CASSEFSGGAYEQYF.

This rearrangement joins TRBV2 to TRBJ1-1; 7 bases fit TRBD1. The CDR3 runs to 13 residues. Germline V gives CDR1 SNHLY, CDR2 FYNNEI. The ends lost 8 bases at V and 11 bases at J; junction bases unmatched: 14. CDR3 nucleotides: TGTGCCAGCGAAGGATCCACAGGGGTGCATGCTTTCTTT. Protein product: CASEGSTGVHAFF.